What follows are 25 T cell receptor beta chains derived from one specimen sequenced in a study of cytomegalovirus exposure and HLA in healthy donors (dated by TCRdb to the late 2010s). The receptor library was made with the immunoSEQ multiplex PCR assay. For the multiplex PCR, a mixture combining 60 forward primers for TCR Vbeta segments and 13 reverse primers for TCR Jbeta segments was used. The table comes from immuneACCESS by way of TCRdb, which keeps in-frame sequences with V and J called. Part of the clones is missing from these tables; in studies checked, under half for an unresolved V gene and the rest for unknown reasons. Within this sample are around 220,000 clones, with around 85% of them counted one time only. The top ten hold 0.22% of the sample. The source material was PBMCs. The receptors derive from a girl aged 2-9 years in good health and CMV-seronegative.

This chain connects TRBV5-1 to TRBJ1-1; D uncertain. Germline assignment: CDR1 SGHRS and CDR2 YFSETQ. This CDR3 contains 13 residues. Trimming took off 1 base at V and 3 bases at J, with 7 bases between the two ends. The CDR3 here is CASSLRSDTEAFF. The CDR3, as DNA: TGCGCCAGCAGCTTGCGCAGTGACACTGAAGCTTTCTTT.

The V call is TRBV29-1, the J call TRBJ2-3, with D possibly TRBD1 on 6 matching bases. Per the germline V gene, CDR1 is SQVTM and CDR2 is ANQGSEA. The CDR3 consists of 13 residues. The chain's CDR3 is CRLKTGRTDTQYF. CDR3 coding DNA: TGCAGACTAAAGACAGGTCGGACAGATACGCAGTATTTT.

The chain employs TRBV13 and TRBJ2-5; D is perhaps TRBD2 (6 bases). Trimming removed 4 bases at V and 5 bases at J, with 17 bases between. The CDR3 is 15 residues long. CDR1 is PRHDT, CDR2 FYEKMQ, per germline (reference sequence). The CDR3 sequence: CASSSRRGRGETQYF. The CDR3 region has the DNA TGTGCCAGCAGCTCAAGGCGAGGACGGGGGGAGACCCAGTACTTC. The full variable domain, its missing parts supplied by reference TRBV13 and TRBJ2-5, is AAGVIQSPRHLIKEKRETATLKCYPIPRHDTVYWYQQGPGQDPQFLISFYEKMQSDKGSIPDRFSAQQFSDYHSELNMSSLELGDSALYFCASSSRRGRGETQYFGPGTRLLVL.

The DNA for the CDR3 is TGTGCCAGTAGGGACAGGCACTACTACGAGCAGTACTTC. Residues: CASRDRHYYEQYF. The chain employs TRBV19 and TRBJ2-7, with 7 bases identical to TRBD1. Germline assignment: CDR1 LNHDA and CDR2 SQIVND (reference sequence). The CDR3 is 13 amino acids. Germline trimming cut 6 bases from V and 3 bases from J; bases unmatched to any gene: 5.

The chain links TRBV25-1 to TRBJ1-1; tentatively, D is TRBD1 (6 bases). The CDR3 sequence is 14 residues long. Trimming pared 8 bases from V and 3 bases from J, leaving 16 bases between. The germline V gene has CDR1 MGHDK and CDR2 SYGVNS. The CDR3 DNA follows: TGTGCCAGCGGCCCCGGTTGGGGGCACACTGAAGCTTTCTTT. This translates into CASGPGWGHTEAFF.

The chain uses TRBV7-6 and TRBJ1-2, with D possibly TRBD1 on 6 matching bases. V was trimmed by 5 bases and J by 8 bases, leaving 12 bases between them. Per the germline V gene, CDR1 is SGHVS and CDR2 is FNYEAQ. The CDR3 runs to 12 residues. The CDR3 nucleotides are TGTGCCAGCAGCGCCGGGACAACCGGCTACACCTTC. Translated, it gives CASSAGTTGYTF.

The chain has TRBV19 and TRBJ2-1; maybe TRBD2 (6 bases). The CDR3 covers 16 residues. Germline V gene sequence: CDR1 LNHDA, CDR2 SQIVND (reference sequence). Trimming removed 5 bases from V and 3 bases from J, with 17 bases in between. As DNA, the CDR3 is TGTGCCAGTAGTTTCGCTTGGGCGGGGCTCTACAATGAGCAGTTCTTC. This sequence encodes CASSFAWAGLYNEQFF.

The chain uses TRBV4-1 and TRBJ2-3, with D possibly being TRBD2 (6 bases). CDR3 length equals 16 residues. CDR1 and CDR2 (germline): MGHRA, YSYEKL. V dropped 3 bases and J dropped 4 bases, with 17 bases sitting between them. CDR3 bases: TGCGCCAGCAGCCAGGGGAGGTTATTCGCCTCAGATACGCAGTATTTT. It codes for CASSQGRLFASDTQYF.

The chain recombines TRBV10-3 with TRBJ1-1, with D possibly matching TRBD1 (6 bases). Trimming left V 8 bases short and J 3 bases short, with 13 bases between. There are 13 residues in the CDR3. CDR1 and CDR2 (germline): ENHRY, SYGVKD. CDR3 loop: CAICRDTYTEAFF. The CDR3 bases are TGTGCCATCTGCCGGGACACATACACTGAAGCTTTCTTT.

This clone was recorded a few times. The rearrangement uses TRBV19 and TRBJ1-1, with 7 positions matching TRBD1. Germline CDR1 and CDR2: LNHDA and SQIVND (reference sequence). This CDR3 spans 13 amino acids. J was trimmed by 5 bases and V by 7 bases; bases with no gene match: 7. The CDR3 DNA is TGTGCCAGTACAGACAGGGTGGTGACTGAAGCTTTCTTT. It codes for CASTDRVVTEAFF.

This clone appeared a few times. This chain uses TRBV5-4 with TRBJ2-5, with TRBD1 matching over 11 bases. The CDR3 runs to 17 residues. Germline V lookup: CDR1 SGHNT, CDR2 YYREEE (reference sequence). V lost 0 bases, J lost 7 bases, and 11 bases stayed unmatched. In nucleotides, the CDR3 is TGTGCCAGCAGCTTGGGGACAGGGGGCAGTAAGGTCGGGACCCAGTACTTC. It is translated as CASSLGTGGSKVGTQYF.

This chain links TRBV5-1 with TRBJ2-3; D gene ambiguous. The ends were cut back, 6 bases at V and 5 bases at J, with 16 bases in the middle. This CDR3 contains 14 residues. Germline CDR1 reads SGHRS; CDR2 reads YFSETQ. The CDR3 DNA sequence: TGCGCCAGCAATGCCGCGGCGTTACGAGATACGCAGTATTTT. Residues: CASNAAALRDTQYF.

The chain combines TRBV7-2 with TRBJ2-1, with 9 bases aligning to TRBD2. CDR3 length equals 15 residues. V shed 5 bases and J 7 bases; nucleotides not matched to a gene: 9. The V gene's germline CDR1 is SGHTA and CDR2 FQGNSA. In DNA, the CDR3 is TGTGCCAGCAGCGTTAGCGGGAGAGGGTGGAATGAGCAGTTCTTC. Protein: CASSVSGRGWNEQFF. Supplemented by reference TRBV7-2 and TRBJ2-1, the full variable domain reads GAGVSQSPSNKVTEKGKDVELRCDPISGHTALYWYRQSLGQGLEFLIYFQGNSAPDKSGLPSDRFSAERTGGSVSTLTIQRTQQEDSAVYLCASSVSGRGWNEQFFGPGTRLTVL.

The chain employs TRBV5-6 and TRBJ2-5; the match to TRBD2 covers 9 bases. The J call may be wrong; the DNA end is better matched by TRBJ2-7. There are 13 residues in the CDR3. Germline assignment: CDR1 SGHDT and CDR2 YYEEEE. This CDR3 is CASSQSGRYEQYF. The CDR3 region has the DNA TGTGCCAGCAGCCAGAGCGGGAGGTACGAGCAGTACTTC.

V and J are TRBV6-6 and TRBJ1-2, with D possibly matching TRBD1 (5 bases). CDR1 is MNHNY and CDR2 is SVGAGI in the germline V gene (reference sequence). CDR3 size: 16 residues. Trimming stripped 4 bases from V and 3 bases from J, with 18 bases between. CDR3 in DNA: TGTGCCAGCAGTTTCCCCCTAGACAGTTCTTACTATGGCTACACCTTC. Protein sequence: CASSFPLDSSYYGYTF.

This chain joins TRBV2 and TRBJ1-2; 7 bases align to TRBD1. With 10 bases clipped from V and 6 bases from J, the junction kept 17 bases outside the gene matches. This CDR3 has 15 amino acids. Germline V gene sequence: CDR1 SNHLY, CDR2 FYNNEI. Here the CDR3 reads CATYPQGGAGHGYTF. For the CDR3, the DNA is TGTGCCACTTACCCTCAGGGGGGCGCTGGTCATGGCTACACCTTC.

CDR3 sequence: CASSEAGRDRGYTF. As DNA, the CDR3 is TGTGCCAGCAGTGAAGCAGGGAGAGACCGGGGCTACACCTTC. This chain links TRBV2 with TRBJ1-2; no definite D call. Germline V gives CDR1 SNHLY, CDR2 FYNNEI. V was trimmed by 0 bases and J by 8 bases, leaving 13 bases between them. CDR3 length: 14 amino acids.

V usage is TRBV5-4 and J usage is TRBJ2-5, with 7 bases lining up with TRBD2. Germline values: CDR1 SGHNT, CDR2 YYREEE (reference sequence). J was trimmed by 5 bases and V by 1 base; bases with no gene match: 5. There are 14 residues in the CDR3. CDR3 residues: CASSLIGRGETQYF. The CDR3 DNA sequence: TGTGCCAGCAGCTTGATCGGGCGGGGGGAGACCCAGTACTTC.

This rearrangement joins TRBV29-1 to TRBJ1-1, with D perhaps matching TRBD1 (5 bases). The germline CDR1 and CDR2 sequences are SQVTM and ANQGSEA. CDR3 length: 15 amino acids. Deletions cut 5 bases from V and 0 bases from J, with 16 bases between. The CDR3 sequence: CSVHRLGGLNTEAFF. The CDR3 coding sequence is TGCAGCGTTCATAGGTTGGGGGGACTGAACACTGAAGCTTTCTTT.

The chain uses TRBV6-1 and TRBJ2-7; a possible D gene is TRBD1 (5 bases). The germline CDR1 and CDR2 sequences are MNHNS and SASEGT. V was shortened by 2 bases and J by 3 bases, with 11 bases between the two germline ends. The CDR3 consists of 14 residues. CDR3: CASSERQIYYEQYF. DNA for the CDR3: TGTGCCAGCAGTGAAAGACAGATATACTACGAGCAGTACTTC.

The V gene is TRBV7-9, the J gene TRBJ1-2; 7 bases align to TRBD1. This CDR3 contains 16 residues. J lost 4 bases, V lost 5 bases, and 13 bases had no gene match. CDR1 and CDR2 (germline): SEHNR, FQNEAQ (reference sequence). The CDR3 DNA reads TGTGCCAGCAGCCCCAGGGGGGTGACATATAGCTATGGCTACACCTTC. It encodes CASSPRGVTYSYGYTF. The full variable domain, with the rest looked up from reference TRBV7-9 and TRBJ1-2, is DTGVSQNPRHKITKRGQNVTFRCDPISEHNRLYWYRQTLGQGPEFLTYFQNEAQLEKSRLLSDRFSAERPKGSFSTLEIQRTEQGDSAMYLCASSPRGVTYSYGYTFGSGTRLTVV.

V gene TRBV5-6 combines with J gene TRBJ1-2; D is undetermined. Germline-derived CDR1 and CDR2 are SGHDT and YYEEEE. The ends were cut back, 0 bases at V and 3 bases at J, with 9 bases in the middle. CDR3 length: 14 residues. CDR3 in amino acids: CASSLAAQYYGYTF. The CDR3 DNA reads TGTGCCAGCAGCTTGGCCGCCCAGTACTATGGCTACACCTTC.

This clone occurred once. The genes are TRBV5-4 and TRBJ2-1; 10 bases line up with TRBD1. The CDR3 runs to 16 residues. Unmatched junction bases numbered 11, after V lost 4 bases and J lost 7 bases. Germline values: CDR1 SGHNT, CDR2 YYREEE (reference sequence). The CDR3 region has the DNA TGTGCCAGCAGCCTTCCTACTCCGGGACAGGGGAATGAGCAGTTCTTC. Translating it yields CASSLPTPGQGNEQFF.

In its sample, this clone was seen once. The V gene is TRBV19, the J gene TRBJ1-1; 12 nucleotides align to TRBD1. The germline CDR1 and CDR2 sequences are LNHDA and SQIVND (reference sequence). The CDR3 extends over 16 amino acids. The junction had 7 bases not matched to a gene; V was cut back by 6 bases and J by 2 bases. CDR3 sequence reads: CASSPGTGGANTEAFF. CDR3 in DNA: TGTGCCAGTAGCCCCGGGACAGGGGGCGCAAACACTGAAGCTTTCTTT.

In this sample, this clone turned up a few times. The chain joins TRBV10-2 to TRBJ2-5; TRBD2 matches at 12 bases. In germline, CDR1 is WSHSY, CDR2 SAAADI. This CDR3 is 15 amino acids long. V lost 6 bases, J lost 5 bases, and 7 bases stayed unmatched. As DNA, the CDR3 is TGCGCCAGCAGGGACCTAGCGGGGGGGCCGGAGACCCAGTACTTC. Its protein is CASRDLAGGPETQYF.